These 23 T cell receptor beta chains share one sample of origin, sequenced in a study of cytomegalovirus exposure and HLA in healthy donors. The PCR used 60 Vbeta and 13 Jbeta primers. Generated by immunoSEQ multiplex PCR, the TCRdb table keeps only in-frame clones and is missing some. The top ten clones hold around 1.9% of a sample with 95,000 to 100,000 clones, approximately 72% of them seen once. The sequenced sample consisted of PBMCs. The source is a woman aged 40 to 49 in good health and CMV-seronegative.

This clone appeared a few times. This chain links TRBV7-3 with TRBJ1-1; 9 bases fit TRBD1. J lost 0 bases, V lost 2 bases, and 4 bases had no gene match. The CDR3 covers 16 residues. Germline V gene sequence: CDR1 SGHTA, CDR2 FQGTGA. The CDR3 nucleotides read TGTGCCAGCAGCTTACGGACAGGGGTTTTGAACACTGAAGCTTTCTTT. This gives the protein CASSLRTGVLNTEAFF. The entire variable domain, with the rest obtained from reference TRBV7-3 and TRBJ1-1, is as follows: GAGVSQTPSNKVTEKGKYVELRCDPISGHTALYWYRQSLGQGPEFLIYFQGTGAADDSGLPNDRFFAVRPEGSVSTLKIQRTERGDSAVYLCASSLRTGVLNTEAFFGQGTRLTVV.

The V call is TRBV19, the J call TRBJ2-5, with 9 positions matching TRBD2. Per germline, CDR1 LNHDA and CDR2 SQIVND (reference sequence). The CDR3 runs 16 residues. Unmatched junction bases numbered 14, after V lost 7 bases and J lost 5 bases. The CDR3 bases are TGTGCCAGTAACGCGCTTCCGGGACTAGCTCAGGAGACCCAGTACTTC. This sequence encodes CASNALPGLAQETQYF.

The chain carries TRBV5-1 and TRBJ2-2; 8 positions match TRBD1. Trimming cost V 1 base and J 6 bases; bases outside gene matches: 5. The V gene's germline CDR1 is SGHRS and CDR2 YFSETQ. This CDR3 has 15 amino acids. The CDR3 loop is CASSLKTGDAGELFF. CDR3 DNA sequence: TGCGCCAGCAGCTTGAAGACAGGGGACGCCGGGGAGCTGTTTTTT.

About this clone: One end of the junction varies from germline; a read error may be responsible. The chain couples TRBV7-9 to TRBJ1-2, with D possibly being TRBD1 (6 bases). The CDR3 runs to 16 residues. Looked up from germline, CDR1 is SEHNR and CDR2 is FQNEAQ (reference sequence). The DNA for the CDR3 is TGTTCCAGCAGCTTAGGGCCCGGTCGGGGGGCCTATGGCTACACCTTC. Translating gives CSSSLGPGRGAYGYTF.

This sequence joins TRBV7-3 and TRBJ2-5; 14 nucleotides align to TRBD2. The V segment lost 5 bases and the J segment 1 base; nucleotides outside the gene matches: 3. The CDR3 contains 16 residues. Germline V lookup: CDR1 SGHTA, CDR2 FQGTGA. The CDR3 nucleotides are TGTGCCAGCAGCGAAGGACTAGCGGGGGGCCAAGAGACCCAGTACTTC. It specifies CASSEGLAGGQETQYF.

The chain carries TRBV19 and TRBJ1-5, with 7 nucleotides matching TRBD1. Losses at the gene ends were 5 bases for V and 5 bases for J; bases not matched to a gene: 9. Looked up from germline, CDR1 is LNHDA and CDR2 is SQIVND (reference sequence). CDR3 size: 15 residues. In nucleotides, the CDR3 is TGTGCCAGTAGTGTCCCGGGACAGAGAGATCAGCCCCAGCATTTT. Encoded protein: CASSVPGQRDQPQHF.

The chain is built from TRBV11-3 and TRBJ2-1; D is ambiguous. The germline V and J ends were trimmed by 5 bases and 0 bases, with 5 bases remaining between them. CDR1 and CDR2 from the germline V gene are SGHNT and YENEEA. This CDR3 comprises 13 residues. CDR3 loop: CASSGSSYNEQFF. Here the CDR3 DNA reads TGTGCCAGCAGCGGCTCCTCCTACAATGAGCAGTTCTTC. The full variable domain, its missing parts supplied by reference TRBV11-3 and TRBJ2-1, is EAGVVQSPRYKIIEKKQPVAFWCNPISGHNTLYWYLQNLGQGPELLIRYENEEAVDDSQLPKDRFSAERLKGVDSTLKIQPAELGDSAVYLCASSGSSYNEQFFGPGTRLTVL.

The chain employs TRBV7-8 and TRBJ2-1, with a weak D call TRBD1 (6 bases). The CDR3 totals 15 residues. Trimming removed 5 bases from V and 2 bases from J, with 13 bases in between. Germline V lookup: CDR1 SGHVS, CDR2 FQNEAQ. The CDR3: CASSTEGTTYNEQFF. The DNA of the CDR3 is TGTGCCAGCAGCACCGAGGGGACAACCTACAATGAGCAGTTCTTC.

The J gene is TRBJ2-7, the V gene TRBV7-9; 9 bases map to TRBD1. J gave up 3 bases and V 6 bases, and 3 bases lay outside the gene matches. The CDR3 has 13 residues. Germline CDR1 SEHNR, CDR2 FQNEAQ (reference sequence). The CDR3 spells CASRGQGIYEQYF. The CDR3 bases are TGTGCCAGCAGAGGACAGGGGATCTACGAGCAGTACTTC.

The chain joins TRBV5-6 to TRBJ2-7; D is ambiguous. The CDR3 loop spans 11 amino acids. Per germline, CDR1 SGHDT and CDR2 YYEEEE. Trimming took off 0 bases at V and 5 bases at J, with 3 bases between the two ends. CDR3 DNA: TGTGCCAGCAGCTTGGAGCACGAGCAGTACTTC. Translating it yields CASSLEHEQYF.

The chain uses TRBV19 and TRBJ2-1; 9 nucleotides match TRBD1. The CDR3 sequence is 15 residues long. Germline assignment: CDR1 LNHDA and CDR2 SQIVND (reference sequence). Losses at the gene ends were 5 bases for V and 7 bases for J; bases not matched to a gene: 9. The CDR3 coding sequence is TGTGCCAGTAGTCCAGGGACAGGGACGGATAATGAGCAGTTCTTC. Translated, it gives CASSPGTGTDNEQFF. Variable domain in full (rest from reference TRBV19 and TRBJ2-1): DGGITQSPKYLFRKEGQNVTLSCEQNLNHDAMYWYRQDPGQGLRLIYYSQIVNDFQKGDIAEGYSVSREKKESFPLTVTSAQKNPTAFYLCASSPGTGTDNEQFFGPGTRLTVL.

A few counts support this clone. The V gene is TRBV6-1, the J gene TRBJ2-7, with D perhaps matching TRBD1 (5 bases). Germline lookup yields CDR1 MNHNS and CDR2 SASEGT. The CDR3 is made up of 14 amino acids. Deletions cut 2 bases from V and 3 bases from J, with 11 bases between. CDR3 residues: CASSEHGRVYEQYF. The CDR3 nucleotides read TGTGCCAGCAGTGAACATGGCAGGGTCTACGAGCAGTACTTC.

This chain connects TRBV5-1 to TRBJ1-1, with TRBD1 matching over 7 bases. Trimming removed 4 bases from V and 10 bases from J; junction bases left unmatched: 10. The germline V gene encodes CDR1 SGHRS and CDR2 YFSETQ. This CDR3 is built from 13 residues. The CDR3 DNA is TGCGCCAGCAGCGACACTCCAGGGGGTGGAGCTTTCTTT. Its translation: CASSDTPGGGAFF.

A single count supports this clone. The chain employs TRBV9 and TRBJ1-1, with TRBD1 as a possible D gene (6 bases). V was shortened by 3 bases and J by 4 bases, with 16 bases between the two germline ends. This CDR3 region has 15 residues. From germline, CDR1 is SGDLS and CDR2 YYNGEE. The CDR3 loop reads CASSGRTVTFTEAFF. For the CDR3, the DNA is TGTGCCAGCAGCGGAAGGACAGTAACATTCACTGAAGCTTTCTTT. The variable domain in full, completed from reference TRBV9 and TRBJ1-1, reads DSGVTQTPKHLITATGQRVTLRCSPRSGDLSVYWYQQSLDQGLQFLIQYYNGEERAKGNILERFSAQQFPDLHSELNLSSLELGDSALYFCASSGRTVTFTEAFFGQGTRLTVV.

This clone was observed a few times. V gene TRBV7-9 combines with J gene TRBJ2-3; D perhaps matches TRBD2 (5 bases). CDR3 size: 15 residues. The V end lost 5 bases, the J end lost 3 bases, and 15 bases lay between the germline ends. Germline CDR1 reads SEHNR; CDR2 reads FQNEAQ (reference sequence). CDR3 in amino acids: CASSRQAVTTDTQYF. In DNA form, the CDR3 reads TGTGCCAGCAGCCGTCAAGCGGTAACTACAGATACGCAGTATTTT. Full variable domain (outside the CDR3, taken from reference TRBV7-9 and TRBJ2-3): DTGVSQNPRHKITKRGQNVTFRCDPISEHNRLYWYRQTLGQGPEFLTYFQNEAQLEKSRLLSDRFSAERPKGSFSTLEIQRTEQGDSAMYLCASSRQAVTTDTQYFGPGTRLTVL.

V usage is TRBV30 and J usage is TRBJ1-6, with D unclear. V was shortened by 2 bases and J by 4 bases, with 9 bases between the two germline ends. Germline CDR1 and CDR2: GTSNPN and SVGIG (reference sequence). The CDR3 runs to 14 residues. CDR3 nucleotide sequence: TGTGCCTGGAGTTACTCCGAGTATAATTCACCCCTCCACTTT. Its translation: CAWSYSEYNSPLHF.

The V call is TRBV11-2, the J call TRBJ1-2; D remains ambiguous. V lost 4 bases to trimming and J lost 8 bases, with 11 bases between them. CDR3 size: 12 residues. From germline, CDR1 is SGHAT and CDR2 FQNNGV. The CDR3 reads CASSSGGRGYTF. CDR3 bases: TGTGCCAGCAGCTCCGGAGGACGAGGCTACACCTTC.

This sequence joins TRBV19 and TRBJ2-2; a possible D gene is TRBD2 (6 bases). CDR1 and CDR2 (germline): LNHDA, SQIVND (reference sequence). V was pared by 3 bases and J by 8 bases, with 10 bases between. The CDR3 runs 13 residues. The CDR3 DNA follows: TGTGCCAGTAGTATTACTAGCTTGGGGGAGCTGTTTTTT. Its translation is CASSITSLGELFF.

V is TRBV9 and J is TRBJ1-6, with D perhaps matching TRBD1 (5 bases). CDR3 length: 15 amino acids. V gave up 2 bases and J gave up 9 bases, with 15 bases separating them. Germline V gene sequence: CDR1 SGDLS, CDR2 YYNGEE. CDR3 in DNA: TGTGCCAGCAGCGTTGGAGGGGAGGTAGGTTCACCCCTCCACTTT. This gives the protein CASSVGGEVGSPLHF.

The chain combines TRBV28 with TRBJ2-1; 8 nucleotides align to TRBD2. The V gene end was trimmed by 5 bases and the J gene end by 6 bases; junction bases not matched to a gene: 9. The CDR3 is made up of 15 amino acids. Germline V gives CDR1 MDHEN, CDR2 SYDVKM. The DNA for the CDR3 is TGTGCCAGCAGTGAATTAGCGGGGACGGGCAATGAGCAGTTCTTC. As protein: CASSELAGTGNEQFF.

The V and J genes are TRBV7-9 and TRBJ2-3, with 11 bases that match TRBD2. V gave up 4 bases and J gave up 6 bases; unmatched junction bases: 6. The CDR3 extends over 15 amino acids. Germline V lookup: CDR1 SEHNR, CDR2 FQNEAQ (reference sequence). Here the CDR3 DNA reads TGTGCCAGCAGCTCTCCACTAGCGGGAGAGGATACGCAGTATTTT. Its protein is CASSSPLAGEDTQYF.

The CDR3 nucleotides read TGTGCCAGCAGCTTATCGTCAGGGAACACTGAAGCTTTCTTT. Protein: CASSLSSGNTEAFF. V usage is TRBV7-9 and J usage is TRBJ1-1; no definite D call. CDR1 and CDR2 (germline): SEHNR, FQNEAQ (reference sequence). CDR3 size: 14 residues. Trimming removed 2 bases from V and 1 base from J, with 8 bases in between.

As DNA, the CDR3 is TGTGCCAGCGAAACAGGGACGCTAGAGACCCAGTACTTC. Its protein is CASETGTLETQYF. The chain employs TRBV2 and TRBJ2-5; a weak D match, TRBD1 (6 bases). Per the germline V gene, CDR1 is SNHLY and CDR2 is FYNNEI. Trimming took off 8 bases at V and 4 bases at J, with 14 bases between the two ends. CDR3 size: 13 residues. The whole variable domain, remainder taken from reference TRBV2 and TRBJ2-5, is EPEVTQTPSHQVTQMGQEVILRCVPISNHLYFYWYRQILGQKVEFLVSFYNNEISEKSEIFDDQFSVERPDGSNFTLKIRSTKLEDSAMYFCASETGTLETQYFGPGTRLLVL.